At least ten counts were recorded for the clone carrying this T cell receptor beta chain. Antigen: not known. The sample originates from a study of molecular identifiers for immune sequencing clone quantification. Study findings and constraints: Among 920,000 or so naive cells, as was reported, spiked Jurkat TCR RNA from one cell was detectable.

As CD8+CD4-CCR7+CD45RA+ cells, naive CD8 T cells were sorted. V was pared by 8 bases and J by 3 bases, with 14 bases between. The CDR3 is 13 residues long. CDR1 SEHNR and CDR2 FQNEAQ come from the germline V gene (reference sequence). For bulk TCR libraries, previously described methods and listed TCR primers were used. TCRdb re-derived calls from the PCR reads in MiXCR, one entry per CDR3 protein. The sample gives under 600,000 distinct CDR3 sequences, about 20% of which show up once; under 0.85% is in the top ten. The rearrangement uses TRBV7-9 and TRBJ2-7, with a tentative D call TRBD2 (5 bases). Sample: naive CD8+ T cells from blood, with Jurkat cell RNA spiked in. Subset in this sample: FACS-sorted CD8+CD4-CCR7+CD45RA+ naive T cells. The sequence derives from a human donor in good health. Some libraries in this study had Jurkat cell RNA spiked in. The CDR3 is CASSPPGNYEQYF. The CDR3 nucleotides are TGTGCCAGCTCACCACCGGGAAACTACGAGCAGTACTTC.